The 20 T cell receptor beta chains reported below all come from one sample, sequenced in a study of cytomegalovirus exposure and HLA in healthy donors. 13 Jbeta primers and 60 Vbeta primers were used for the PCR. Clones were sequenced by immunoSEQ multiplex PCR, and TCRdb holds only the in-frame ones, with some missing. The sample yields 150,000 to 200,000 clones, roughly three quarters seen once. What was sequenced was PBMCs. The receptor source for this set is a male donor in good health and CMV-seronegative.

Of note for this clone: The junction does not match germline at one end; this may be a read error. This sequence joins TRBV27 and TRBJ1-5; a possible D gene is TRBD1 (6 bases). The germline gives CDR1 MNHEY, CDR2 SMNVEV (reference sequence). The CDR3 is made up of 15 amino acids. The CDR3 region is CASSLSGGAHQPQHF. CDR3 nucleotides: TGTGCCAGCAGTCTATCTGGGGGGGCCCATCAGCCCCAGCATTTT.

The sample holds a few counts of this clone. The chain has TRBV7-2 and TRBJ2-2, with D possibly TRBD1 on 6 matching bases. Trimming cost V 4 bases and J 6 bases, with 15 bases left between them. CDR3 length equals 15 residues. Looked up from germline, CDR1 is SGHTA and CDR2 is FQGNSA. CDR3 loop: CASSSQDRYSGELFF. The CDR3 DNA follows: TGTGCCAGCAGCTCCCAGGACAGATATTCCGGGGAGCTGTTTTTT.

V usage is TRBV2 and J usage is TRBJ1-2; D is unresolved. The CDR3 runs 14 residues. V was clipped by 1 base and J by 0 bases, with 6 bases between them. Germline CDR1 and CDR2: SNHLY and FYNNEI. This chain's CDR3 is CASSEEGANYGYTF. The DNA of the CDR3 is TGTGCCAGCAGTGAAGAAGGAGCTAACTATGGCTACACCTTC.

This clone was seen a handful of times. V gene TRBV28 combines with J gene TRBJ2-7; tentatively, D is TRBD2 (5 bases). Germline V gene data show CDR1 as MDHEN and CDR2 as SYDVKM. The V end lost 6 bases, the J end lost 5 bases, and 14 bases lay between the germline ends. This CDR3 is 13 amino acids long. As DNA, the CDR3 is TGTGCCAGCAGCCTCCCGGCGGGCCACGAGCAGTACTTC. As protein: CASSLPAGHEQYF.

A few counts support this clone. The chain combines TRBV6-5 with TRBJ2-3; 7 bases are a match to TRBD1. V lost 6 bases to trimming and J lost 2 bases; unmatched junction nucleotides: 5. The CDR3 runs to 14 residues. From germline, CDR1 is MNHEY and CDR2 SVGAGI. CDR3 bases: TGTGCCAGCAGCCGCGGACAGGCCACAGATACGCAGTATTTT. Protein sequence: CASSRGQATDTQYF.

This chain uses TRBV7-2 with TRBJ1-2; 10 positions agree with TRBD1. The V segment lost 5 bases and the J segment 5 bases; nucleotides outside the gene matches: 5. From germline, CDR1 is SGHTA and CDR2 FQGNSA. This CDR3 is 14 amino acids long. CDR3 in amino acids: CASSTDRGVYGYTF. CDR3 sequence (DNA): TGTGCCAGCAGCACGGACAGGGGGGTTTATGGCTACACCTTC.

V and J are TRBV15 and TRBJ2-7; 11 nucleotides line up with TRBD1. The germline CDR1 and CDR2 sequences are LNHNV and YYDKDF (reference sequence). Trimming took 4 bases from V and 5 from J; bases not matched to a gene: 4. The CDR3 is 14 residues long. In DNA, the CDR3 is TGTGCCACCAGCAAGGACAGGGGGCCCAACGAGCAGTACTTC. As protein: CATSKDRGPNEQYF.

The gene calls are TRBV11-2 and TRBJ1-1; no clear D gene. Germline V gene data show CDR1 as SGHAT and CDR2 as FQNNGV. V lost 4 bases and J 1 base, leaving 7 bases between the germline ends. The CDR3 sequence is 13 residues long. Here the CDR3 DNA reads TGTGCCAGCAGCTCCGACTGGAACACTGAAGCTTTCTTT. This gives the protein CASSSDWNTEAFF. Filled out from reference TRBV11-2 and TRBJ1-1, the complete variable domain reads EAGVAQSPRYKIIEKRQSVAFWCNPISGHATLYWYQQILGQGPKLLIQFQNNGVVDDSQLPKDRFSAERLKGVDSTLKIQPAKLEDSAVYLCASSSDWNTEAFFGQGTRLTVV.

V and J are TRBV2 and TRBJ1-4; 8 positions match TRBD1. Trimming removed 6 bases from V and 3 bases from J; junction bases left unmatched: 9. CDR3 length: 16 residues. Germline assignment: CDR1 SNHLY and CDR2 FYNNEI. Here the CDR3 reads CASRRDRGPANEKLFF. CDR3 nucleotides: TGTGCCAGCAGGAGAGACAGGGGACCTGCTAATGAAAAACTGTTTTTT. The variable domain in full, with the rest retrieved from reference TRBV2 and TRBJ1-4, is EPEVTQTPSHQVTQMGQEVILRCVPISNHLYFYWYRQILGQKVEFLVSFYNNEISEKSEIFDDQFSVERPDGSNFTLKIRSTKLEDSAMYFCASRRDRGPANEKLFFGSGTQLSVL.

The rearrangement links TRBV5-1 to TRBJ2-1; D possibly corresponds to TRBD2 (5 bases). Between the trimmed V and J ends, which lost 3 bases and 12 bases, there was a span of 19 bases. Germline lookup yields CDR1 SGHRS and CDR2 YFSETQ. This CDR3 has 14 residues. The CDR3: CASSSAGLLFGQFF. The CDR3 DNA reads TGCGCCAGCAGCTCAGCTGGACTTCTATTTGGGCAGTTCTTC.

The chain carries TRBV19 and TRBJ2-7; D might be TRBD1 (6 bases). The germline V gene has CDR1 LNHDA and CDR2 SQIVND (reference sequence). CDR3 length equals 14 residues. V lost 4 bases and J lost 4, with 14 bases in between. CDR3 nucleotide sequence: TGTGCCAGTAGTAAGAAGGGGGTCAGGTACGAGCAGTACTTC. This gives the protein CASSKKGVRYEQYF.

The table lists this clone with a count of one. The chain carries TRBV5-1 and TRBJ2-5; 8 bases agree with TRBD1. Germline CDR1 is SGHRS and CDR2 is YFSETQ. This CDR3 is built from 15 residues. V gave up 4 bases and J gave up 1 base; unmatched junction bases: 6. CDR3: CASSLQGGSQETQYF. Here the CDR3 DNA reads TGCGCCAGCAGCCTACAGGGGGGCTCCCAAGAGACCCAGTACTTC. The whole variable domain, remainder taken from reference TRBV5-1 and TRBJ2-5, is KAGVTQTPRYLIKTRGQQVTLSCSPISGHRSVSWYQQTPGQGLQFLFEYFSETQRNKGNFPGRFSGRQFSNSRSEMNVSTLELGDSALYLCASSLQGGSQETQYFGPGTRLLVL.

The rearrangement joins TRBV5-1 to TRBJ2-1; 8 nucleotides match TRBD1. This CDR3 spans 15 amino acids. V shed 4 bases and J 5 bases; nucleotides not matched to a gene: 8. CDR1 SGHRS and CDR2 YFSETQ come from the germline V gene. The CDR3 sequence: CASSAIDRGHNEQFF. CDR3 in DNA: TGCGCCAGCAGCGCCATCGACAGGGGTCACAATGAGCAGTTCTTC.

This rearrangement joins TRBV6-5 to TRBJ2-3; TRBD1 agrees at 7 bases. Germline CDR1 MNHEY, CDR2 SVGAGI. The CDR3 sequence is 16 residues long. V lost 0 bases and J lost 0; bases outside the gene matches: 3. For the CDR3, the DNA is TGTGCCAGCAGTTACTCTACAGGGGCTAGCACAGATACGCAGTATTTT. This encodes CASSYSTGASTDTQYF.

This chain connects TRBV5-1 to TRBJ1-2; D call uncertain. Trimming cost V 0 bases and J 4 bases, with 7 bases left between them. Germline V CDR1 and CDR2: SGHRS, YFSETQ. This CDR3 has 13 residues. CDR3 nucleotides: TGCGCCAGCAGCTTGGTGGCATCCTATGGCTACACCTTC. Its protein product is CASSLVASYGYTF.

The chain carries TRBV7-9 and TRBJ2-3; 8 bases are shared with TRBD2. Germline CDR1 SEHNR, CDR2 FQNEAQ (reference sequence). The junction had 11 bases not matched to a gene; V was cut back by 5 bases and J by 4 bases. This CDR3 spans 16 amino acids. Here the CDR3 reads CASSPGGADLADTQYF. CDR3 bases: TGTGCCAGCAGCCCCGGGGGGGCCGATCTTGCAGATACGCAGTATTTT.

The CDR3 DNA reads TGTGCCTGCGACAGGGTAGGAAATCAGCCCCAGCATTTT. Translating it yields CACDRVGNQPQHF. This rearrangement joins TRBV30 to TRBJ1-5; 7 bases map to TRBD1. Germline loops: CDR1 GTSNPN, CDR2 SVGIG (reference sequence). V dropped 6 bases and J dropped 4; count of bases not matched to a gene: 6. The CDR3 covers 13 residues. Filled out from reference TRBV30 and TRBJ1-5, the complete variable domain reads SQTIHQWPATLVQPVGSPLSLECTVEGTSNPNLYWYRQAAGRGLQLLFYSVGIGQISSEVPQNLSASRPQDRQFILSSKKLLLSDSGFYLCACDRVGNQPQHFGDGTRLSIL.

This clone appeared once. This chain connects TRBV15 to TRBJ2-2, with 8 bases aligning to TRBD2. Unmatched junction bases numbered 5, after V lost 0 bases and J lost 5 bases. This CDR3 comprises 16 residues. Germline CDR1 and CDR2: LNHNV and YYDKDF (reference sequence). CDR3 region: CATSRDPAGATGELFF. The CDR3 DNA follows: TGTGCCACCAGCAGAGATCCAGCGGGAGCTACCGGGGAGCTGTTTTTT.

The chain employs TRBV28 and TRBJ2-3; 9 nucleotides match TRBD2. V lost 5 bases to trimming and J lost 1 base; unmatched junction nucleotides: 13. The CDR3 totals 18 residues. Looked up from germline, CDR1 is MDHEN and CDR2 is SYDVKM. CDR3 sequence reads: CASSPTAGGPAGTDTQYF. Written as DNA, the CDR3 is TGTGCCAGCAGTCCCACTGCGGGAGGGCCTGCAGGCACAGATACGCAGTATTTT.

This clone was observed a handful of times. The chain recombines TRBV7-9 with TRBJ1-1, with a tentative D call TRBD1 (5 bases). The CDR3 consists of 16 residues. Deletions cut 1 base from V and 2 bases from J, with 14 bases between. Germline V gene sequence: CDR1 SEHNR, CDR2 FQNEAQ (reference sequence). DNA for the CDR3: TGTGCCAGCAGCTTAGTGGGAGCGGGGGGAAACACTGAAGCTTTCTTT. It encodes CASSLVGAGGNTEAFF.